These 25 T cell receptor beta chains originate from one sample sequenced in a study of T cells in severe cutaneous drug reactions (dated by TCRdb to the late 2010s). Sequenced donors were patients with carbamazepine-induced Stevens-Johnson syndrome or toxic epidermal necrolysis (CBZ-SJS/TEN). The listed sequencing device is Illumina MiSeq. For both bulk and single-cell sequencing, libraries were prepared with the iRepertoire multiplex PCR system using TCR subtype-specific primers. After the reads were reprocessed by TCRdb, one entry was made per CDR3 protein sequence, with no DNA. This sample's table lists approximately 9,700 distinct CDR3 sequences. The top ten constitute 21% of the sample. Sequencing was done on a sample of cells from a skin blister. Interpreted using the paper, the cell subset or site label stands for: unsorted cells from skin lesion blisters. The receptor set was obtained from a human donor with Stevens-Johnson syndrome, a severe cutaneous drug reaction.

By frequency, this clonotype registers medium-sized (0.01 to 0.1%). The rearrangement uses TRBV20-1 and TRBJ1-2. Germline CDR1 is DFQATT and CDR2 is SNEGSKA (reference sequence). The CDR3 loop spans 12 amino acids. The CDR3 protein is CSAHAKTYGYTF.

CDR3 in amino acids: CSVAGQGLYEQYF. The chain combines TRBV29-1 with TRBJ2-7; TCRdb picks TRBD1, but there is no DNA to check that call. The V gene's germline CDR1 is SQVTM and CDR2 ANQGSEA. The CDR3 consists of 13 residues.

V and J are TRBV29-1 and TRBJ2-7. Germline V gives CDR1 SQVTM, CDR2 ANQGSEA. There are 11 residues in the CDR3. CDR3: CSVGKVPEQYF.

The chain joins TRBV29-1 to TRBJ2-1; there is no DNA to check the TCRdb D call of TRBD2. Germline lookup yields CDR1 SQVTM and CDR2 ANQGSEA. The CDR3 extends over 19 amino acids. CDR3 region: CSVEEIPGTSGRAGNEQFF.

The J gene is TRBJ2-3, the V gene TRBV20-1; the D call from TCRdb, TRBD2, cannot be confirmed without DNA. Germline assignment: CDR1 DFQATT and CDR2 SNEGSKA (reference sequence). There are 15 residues in the CDR3. The CDR3 reads CSARGPGLRTDTQYF.

J is TRBJ2-3 and V is TRBV20-1; TCRdb reports TRBD2, a call that lacks DNA to check it against. Per the germline V gene, CDR1 is DFQATT and CDR2 is SNEGSKA (reference sequence). The CDR3 is 15 amino acids. CDR3: CSANSGRALADTQYF.

This chain links TRBV29-1 with TRBJ2-7; the TRBD1 assignment by TCRdb is unverifiable without DNA. This CDR3 has 16 residues. The germline CDR1 and CDR2 sequences are SQVTM and ANQGSEA. The CDR3 here is CSVEGLGQDSIYEQYF.

The J gene is TRBJ1-1, the V gene TRBV20-1. Germline CDR1 and CDR2: DFQATT and SNEGSKA (reference sequence). The CDR3 is 11 amino acids. CDR3 protein: CSARGLLSGFF.

This chain connects TRBV25-1 to TRBJ1-4. The CDR3 consists of 15 residues. Germline lookup yields CDR1 MGHDK and CDR2 SYGVNS. The CDR3 loop reads CASSSATATNEKLFF. Supplemented by reference TRBV25-1 and TRBJ1-4, the full variable domain reads EADIYQTPRYLVIGTGKKITLECSQTMGHDKMYWYQQDPGMELHLIHYSYGVNSTEKGDLSSESTVSRIRTEHFPLTLESARPSHTSQYLCASSSATATNEKLFFGSGTQLSVL.

This sequence joins TRBV29-1 and TRBJ2-3; absent DNA, TCRdb's TRBD2 call cannot be checked. Germline CDR1 SQVTM, CDR2 ANQGSEA. There are 13 residues in the CDR3. This chain's CDR3 is CSVGDSSPDTQYF.

CDR3 residues: CSGGTGRTDTQYF. V usage is TRBV29-1 and J usage is TRBJ2-3; there is no DNA to check the TCRdb D call of TRBD1. CDR1 is SQVTM and CDR2 is ANQGSEA in the germline V gene. The CDR3 runs 13 residues.

This rearrangement joins TRBV29-1 to TRBJ2-1. The germline V gene encodes CDR1 SQVTM and CDR2 ANQGSEA. CDR3 length equals 16 residues. The chain's CDR3 is CSGFTLGFRSYNEQFF.

The V gene is TRBV20-1, the J gene TRBJ2-7; TCRdb reports TRBD2, a call that lacks DNA to check it against. Germline V gives CDR1 DFQATT, CDR2 SNEGSKA (reference sequence). The CDR3 runs to 16 residues. The CDR3 loop is CSARDSVTSGRNEQYF.

V is TRBV29-1 and J is TRBJ1-1. Germline CDR1 and CDR2: SQVTM and ANQGSEA. There are 14 residues in the CDR3. The CDR3 protein is CSVESDISVTEAFF. The whole variable domain, filled in from reference TRBV29-1 and TRBJ1-1, reads SAVISQKPSRDICQRGTSLTIQCQVDSQVTMMFWYRQQPGQSLTLIATANQGSEATYESGFVIDKFPISRPNLTFSTLTVSNMSPEDSSIYLCSVESDISVTEAFFGQGTRLTVV.

V is TRBV12-3 or TRBV12-4 and J is TRBJ2-2; the D call from TCRdb, TRBD1, cannot be confirmed without DNA. CDR3 length: 16 residues. The CDR3 loop reads CAIDAWGQGATGELFF.

The rearrangement links TRBV29-1 to TRBJ2-5; TCRdb gives TRBD1 as the D gene, but with no DNA this cannot be confirmed. The CDR3 covers 15 residues. Germline V gene data show CDR1 as SQVTM and CDR2 as ANQGSEA. The CDR3 reads CSAEGTGTTQETQYF.

The chain links TRBV11-2 to TRBJ2-2; there is no DNA to check the TCRdb D call of TRBD1. CDR3 length: 14 residues. The germline V gene has CDR1 SGHAT and CDR2 FQNNGV. This CDR3 reads CASSRQGNTGELFF.

The chain combines TRBV29-1 with TRBJ1-2; TCRdb selects TRBD1, and the lack of DNA leaves this call unchecked. Germline values: CDR1 SQVTM, CDR2 ANQGSEA. The CDR3 has 13 amino acids. CDR3 amino acids: CSITPEVAAGYTF.

The chain links TRBV5-1 to TRBJ1-1; without DNA, the TCRdb call of TRBD1 cannot be checked. The CDR3 has 13 amino acids. From germline, CDR1 is SGHRS and CDR2 YFSETQ. This CDR3 is CASSSSGSTEAFF.

The rearrangement links TRBV20-1 to TRBJ2-7; with no DNA, the TCRdb D assignment of TRBD1 cannot be verified. The CDR3 consists of 13 residues. Germline loops: CDR1 DFQATT, CDR2 SNEGSKA (reference sequence). CDR3 region: CSALGQGGYEQYF.

The chain recombines TRBV29-1 with TRBJ2-5; TCRdb returns TRBD1, unconfirmable since there is no DNA. This CDR3 has 15 residues. Germline V gene data show CDR1 as SQVTM and CDR2 as ANQGSEA. The CDR3 region is CSVGDRGLRQETQYF.

V is TRBV20-1 and J is TRBJ1-6; TCRdb's assignment of TRBD1 cannot be checked, as there is no DNA. CDR1 and CDR2 (germline): DFQATT, SNEGSKA (reference sequence). The CDR3 extends over 15 amino acids. The CDR3 here is CSADPGWNHNSPLHF.

The chain links TRBV20-1 to TRBJ2-3; TCRdb names TRBD2, which stays unverified in the absence of DNA. This CDR3 is built from 15 residues. Germline CDR1 DFQATT, CDR2 SNEGSKA (reference sequence). CDR3 loop: CSAREDSVSTDTQYF.

The V call is TRBV30, the J call TRBJ1-2; as DNA is missing, the TRBD1 call by TCRdb cannot be tested. The CDR3 runs 13 residues. Germline CDR1 and CDR2: GTSNPN and SVGIG (reference sequence). The CDR3 is CAWIGTGSDGYTF.

By frequency, this clonotype registers medium-sized. J is TRBJ2-3 and V is TRBV20-1; TCRdb proposes TRBD2, but this gene call is untestable without DNA. Looked up from germline, CDR1 is DFQATT and CDR2 is SNEGSKA (reference sequence). The CDR3 covers 13 residues. Here the CDR3 reads CSPSGRATDTQYF.